This is a list of T cell receptor beta chains from one sample in a study of vaccination and CD4 T cells after COVID-19. Their recognized antigens are unknown. From the PCR reads, TCRdb called clonotypes with MiXCR, one entry per CDR3 protein. The data contain 10,000 to 15,000 distinct CDR3 sequences, 55% to 65% of them singletons. Sequencing used CD4+ T cells from blood, cultured in vitro. These TCRs come from a human donor who had recovered from COVID-19. CDR3s include the opening cysteine and the closing phenylalanine or tryptophan. The D gene is left open where the match is weak. Clone size is given for some rows only: seen once, a few or many times, or a class if the clone is expanded.

D	J	size	V	DNA	CDR3
TRBD1	TRBJ1-1	-	TRBV6-2/TRBV6-3	TGTGCCAGCAGACCCACGGACAGGGCCTACACTGAAGCTTTCTTT	CASRPTDRAYTEAFF
-	TRBJ2-1	-	TRBV5-8	TGTGCCAGCAGCTACTCTAGCTACCGGGGGAACAATGAGCAGTTCTTC	CASSYSSYRGNNEQFF
-	TRBJ1-1	-	TRBV10-2	TGCGCCTGTCGTCGGGGTCCAGGGACGTCATTGAACACTGAAGCTTTCTTT	CACRRGPGTSLNTEAFF
-	TRBJ2-7	-	TRBV6-1	TGTGCCAGCACCCAGGGTAGGGGGAGCTCCTACGAGCAGTACTTC	CASTQGRGSSYEQYF
-	TRBJ2-3	once	TRBV2	TGTGCCAGCAGTGGCAGGGTGGGGACAGATACGCAGTATTTT	CASSGRVGTDTQYF
-	TRBJ2-5	-	TRBV6-1	TGTGCCAGCAGTGAAGCCGGGTCGGAGACCCAGTACTTC	CASSEAGSETQYF
-	TRBJ2-7	-	TRBV7-2	TGTGCCAGCAGCTTGAGCTATGACTACGAGCAGTACTTC	CASSLSYDYEQYF
-	TRBJ2-4	-	TRBV7-3	TGTGCCAGCAGCAACTACGGGTCGGACAAAAACATTCAGTACTTC	CASSNYGSDKNIQYF
-	TRBJ2-1	-	TRBV7-9	TGTGCCAGCAGCTTAGGAACGGGGGCGGGGTACAATGAGCAGTTCTTC	CASSLGTGAGYNEQFF
-	TRBJ2-3	few	TRBV20-1	TGCAGTCCTTTGGACGAGACTAGCACAGATACGCAGTATTTT	CSPLDETSTDTQYF
-	TRBJ2-6	-	TRBV12-3/TRBV12-4	TGTGCCAGCAGCACGAACCCCGGGGGCCCTGGGGCCAACGTCCTGACTTTC	CASSTNPGGPGANVLTF
-	TRBJ1-5	-	TRBV28	TGTGCCAGCACTACCCTCTCGATCCAAGGACGGTTTTTTAGCAATCAGCCCCAGCATTTT	CASTTLSIQGRFFSNQPQHF